A selection of T cell receptor beta chains follows, all from one sample in a study of T-cell reconstitution after alpha-beta-depleted transplantation in children. TCRdb recomputed calls from the PCR reads with MiXCR, one row per CDR3 protein. The top ten hold 25% to 30% of the sample, which has more than 40,000 distinct CDR3 sequences, 7.5% to 10% seen once. The sequencing here drew on PBMCs, mostly from graft donor cells, taken 60 days after TCRalphabeta/CD19-depleted stem cell transplant. The receptors were gathered from a male patient between 2 and 15 years old who had a stem cell transplant for chronic granulomatous disease, so the T cells may come from the graft donor. CDR3s include the opening cysteine and the closing phenylalanine or tryptophan. A D gene is named only where the DNA matches it firmly. Clone size appears in some rows only: once, few, many, or a class for an expanded clone.

abundance	d_gene	v_gene	j_gene	CDR3nt	CDR3aa
many	NA	TRBV20-1	TRBJ2-7	TGCAGTGCTAGAGATTTAGGAAGAGGGCAGTACTTC	CSARDLGRGQYF
few	NA	TRBV7-2	TRBJ2-3	TGTGCCAGCAGTTTTCGGGTGCGGATATCTAGCACAGATACGCAGTATTTT	CASSFRVRISSTDTQYF
NA	NA	TRBV6-1	TRBJ2-1	TGTGCCAGCAGCCTAAGGGACCAAAGGGATGAGCAGTTCTTC	CASSLRDQRDEQFF
few	TRBD2	TRBV9	TRBJ2-1	TGTGCCAGCAGCCCCCGGACTAGCGGGACTTTGAATGAGCAGTTCTTC	CASSPRTSGTLNEQFF
many	NA	TRBV18	TRBJ2-3	TGTGCCAGCAGTCTCACAGATACGCAGTATTTT	CASSLTDTQYF
medium-sized	NA	TRBV9	TRBJ2-2	TGTGCCAGCAGCGCGATGCATCCCGGGGAGCTGTTTTTT	CASSAMHPGELFF
many	NA	TRBV27	TRBJ2-3	TGTGCCAGCAGTGATATACGGACAACAACAGATACGCAGTATTTT	CASSDIRTTTDTQYF
many	NA	TRBV5-5	TRBJ1-1	TGTGCCAGCAGCTGGGATTCCCAGGGGAACACTGAAGCTTTCTTT	CASSWDSQGNTEAFF
few	NA	TRBV7-3	TRBJ2-3	TGTGCCAGCAGCTTACTGTCGGGAGATACGCAGTATTTT	CASSLLSGDTQYF
many	TRBD2	TRBV12-3/TRBV12-4	TRBJ2-1	TGTGCCAGCAGTTTCGGACTAGCGGGCTATAATGAGCAGTTCTTC	CASSFGLAGYNEQFF
NA	NA	TRBV20-1	TRBJ2-5	TGCAGTGCCGGCGGGGGCGCGGGTAAGGAGACCCAGTACTTC	CSAGGGAGKETQYF
many	NA	TRBV4-1	TRBJ2-1	TGCGCCAGCAGCCATGGGATAAGCTCCTACAATGAGCAGTTCTTC	CASSHGISSYNEQFF
many	NA	TRBV6-6	TRBJ2-5	TGTGCCAGCAGTTACTTCCACGGGGGGACCCAGTACTTC	CASSYFHGGTQYF
few	NA	TRBV11-2	TRBJ2-5	TGTGCCAGCAGCCCCCCAACTCCCCAAGAGACCCAGTACTTC	CASSPPTPQETQYF
many	NA	TRBV12-3/TRBV12-4	TRBJ2-5	TGTGCCAGCAGCCCACCTATGGAGACCCAGTACTTC	CASSPPMETQYF
many	NA	TRBV20-1	TRBJ1-1	TGCAGTGCTAGAGATCCGGGGAGGGACACTGAAGCTTTCTTT	CSARDPGRDTEAFF
many	NA	TRBV7-8	TRBJ2-1	TGTGCCAGCAGCCCAATAGAGGGTGTTGTGGGGTTCTTC	CASSPIEGVVGFF